Here is one TCR beta chain with its context. The junction had 15 bases not matched to a gene; V was cut back by 5 bases and J by 4 bases. The germline V gene has CDR1 KGHSH and CDR2 LQKENI. CDR3 length: 18 residues. Recruits, aged about 18 to 89 years, lived in 20 to 30 US areas. Researchers sorted participants into cohorts using their self-reported clinical history. This entry belongs to a study of blood T cell repertoires in COVID-19. Across the whole study: Nucleic acid was either cDNA or gDNA, and it came from T cells, B-cell-depleted T cells, or PBMCs.

TCRdb's table, derived via immunoSEQ multiplex PCR, lists solely in-frame clones and lacks some. The sample includes roughly 430,000 clones, approximately 88% seen only once; the top ten take approximately 2%. This sequence joins TRBV18 and TRBJ2-3; 10 bases match TRBD2. The source of this sequence is a woman aged 40 to 49 with acute COVID-19. The sequencing sample was made of PBMCs or T cells enriched from blood (not recorded which). CDR3 amino acids: CASSYSSGGLGGPDTQYF. The DNA for the CDR3 is TGTGCCAGCTCATACTCTAGCGGGGGCCTCGGAGGACCAGATACGCAGTATTTT.